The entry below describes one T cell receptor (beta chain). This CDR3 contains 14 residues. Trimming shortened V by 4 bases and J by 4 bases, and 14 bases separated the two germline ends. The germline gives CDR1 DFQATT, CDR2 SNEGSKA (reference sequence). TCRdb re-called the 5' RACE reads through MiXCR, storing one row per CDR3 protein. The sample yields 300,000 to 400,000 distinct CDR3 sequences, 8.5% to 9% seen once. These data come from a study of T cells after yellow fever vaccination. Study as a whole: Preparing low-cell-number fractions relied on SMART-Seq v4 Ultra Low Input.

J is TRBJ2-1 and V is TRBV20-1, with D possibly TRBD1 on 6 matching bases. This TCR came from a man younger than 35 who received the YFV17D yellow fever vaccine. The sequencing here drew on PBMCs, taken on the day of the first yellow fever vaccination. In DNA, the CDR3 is TGCAGTGCTACCTATAGGGGGAGATACAATGAGCAGTTCTTC. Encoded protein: CSATYRGRYNEQFF.